This is a list of T cell receptor beta chains from one sample in a study of PD-L1 blockade in urothelial cancer. Assay: immunoSEQ multiplex PCR; the TCRdb copy retains only in-frame clones and omits some. The data hold tens of thousands of clones, with 91% observed a single time. Sequencing used PBMCs, obtained around atezolizumab (anti-PD-L1) treatment. The receptor source for this set is a woman over 75 with urothelial cancer. The CDR3 runs from the conserved cysteine through the conserved F or W. D genes are given only for firm matches. Clone size is given for some rows only: seen once, a few or many times, or a class if the clone is expanded.

>.|TRBD1|TRBV18|TRBJ2-3
CASSPRQGYGGTDTQYF
TGTGCCAGCTCACCACGACAGGGGTACGGCGGCACAGATACGCAGTATTTT
>.|TRBD1|TRBV7-6|TRBJ2-3
CASSSDRGTTDTQYF
TGTGCCAGCAGCTCGGACAGGGGAACTACAGATACGCAGTATTTT
>few|TRBD2|TRBV11-3|TRBJ2-1
CASSSGTSGIGVFDNEQFF
TGTGCCAGCAGCTCTGGGACTAGCGGGATTGGAGTTTTCGACAATGAGCAGTTCTTC
>.|TRBD1|TRBV7-6|TRBJ2-5
CASSLGTGGSQETQYF
TGTGCCAGCAGCTTAGGGACAGGGGGTTCCCAAGAGACCCAGTACTTC
>.|.|TRBV25-1|TRBJ1-2
CASSEARYGYTF
TGTGCCAGCAGTGAGGCCAGGTATGGCTACACCTTC
>.|TRBD1|TRBV5-1|TRBJ1-2
CASSVETGGGYGYTF
TGCGCCAGCAGCGTGGAGACAGGGGGTGGCTATGGCTACACCTTC
>.|.|TRBV25-1|TRBJ2-5
CASSADFSETQYF
TGTGCCAGCAGTGCGGACTTTTCAGAGACCCAGTACTTC
>.|.|TRBV6-1|TRBJ1-1
CASSGLQASTEAFF
TGTGCCAGCAGTGGCCTACAGGCGAGCACTGAAGCTTTCTTT
>.|TRBD1|TRBV25-1|TRBJ2-7
CAATGTGGIEQYF
TGTGCGGCCACCGGGACAGGGGGAATCGAGCAGTACTTC
>.|.|TRBV30|TRBJ2-7
CAWSVGGSSYEQYF
TGTGCCTGGAGTGTTGGAGGGAGCTCCTACGAGCAGTACTTC
>once|.|TRBV28|TRBJ1-5
CASILEGLSQPQHF
TGTGCCAGCATCTTAGAGGGTTTGAGTCAGCCCCAGCATTTT
>.|.|TRBV5-1|TRBJ2-2
CASSPGQVTGELFF
TGCGCCAGCAGCCCGGGACAAGTAACCGGGGAGCTGTTTTTT
>.|.|TRBV7-9|TRBJ1-2
CASSLEPGGYTF
TGTGCCAGCAGCTTAGAACCGGGGGGCTACACCTTC
>once|TRBD1|TRBV5-4|TRBJ2-5
CASSPGTVQETQYF
TGTGCCAGCAGCCCGGGGACAGTCCAAGAGACCCAGTACTTC
>.|TRBD2|TRBV25-1|TRBJ2-5
CASSEPRAGGETQYF
TGTGCCAGCAGTGAGCCCCGTGCGGGAGGTGAGACCCAGTACTTC
>.|TRBD1|TRBV19|TRBJ2-2
CASRQGHTGELFF
TGTGCCAGCCGACAGGGTCACACCGGGGAGCTGTTTTTT
>.|TRBD2|TRBV30|TRBJ2-1
CAWHPSSGRQNNEQFF
TGTGCCTGGCACCCCAGTAGCGGGAGGCAAAACAATGAGCAGTTCTTC
>once|.|TRBV30|TRBJ2-7
CAWSLGVYEQYF
TGTGCCTGGAGCCTCGGGGTCTACGAGCAGTACTTC
>.|TRBD1|TRBV27|TRBJ2-1
CASSPRDRGGEQFF
TGTGCCAGCAGCCCTCGGGACAGGGGTGGTGAGCAGTTCTTC
>.|.|TRBV27|TRBJ1-4
CASRTGSGTNEKLFF
TGTGCCAGCAGGACAGGCTCCGGGACTAATGAAAAACTGTTTTTT
>.|TRBD1|TRBV6-6|TRBJ1-1
CASGPDRALTEAFF
TGTGCCAGCGGACCCGACAGGGCCCTCACTGAAGCTTTCTTT
>.|.|TRBV7-9|TRBJ2-7
CAPAQGGTGEQYF
TGTGCCCCAGCCCAGGGGGGAACGGGAGAGCAGTACTTC
>.|TRBD1|TRBV27|TRBJ2-7
CASSGAWGQAISKDEQYF
TGTGCCAGCAGTGGGGCATGGGGACAGGCTATATCAAAGGACGAGCAGTACTTC
>.|TRBD1|TRBV5-1|TRBJ2-4
CASSSGQGLAKNIQYF
TGCGCCAGCAGCTCGGGACAGGGCCTAGCCAAAAACATTCAGTACTTC
>.|TRBD2|TRBV7-7|TRBJ2-1
CASSQLAGGPNEQFF
TGTGCCAGCAGCCAACTAGCGGGAGGGCCCAATGAGCAGTTCTTC
>once|.|TRBV5-4|TRBJ2-7
CASSLDGSPTYEQYF
TGTGCCAGCAGCTTGGACGGGAGTCCCACCTACGAGCAGTACTTC
>few|.|TRBV28|TRBJ2-2
CASSLGGTGELFF
TGTGCCAGCAGTCTCGGAGGCACCGGGGAGCTGTTTTTT
>.|.|TRBV5-1|TRBJ1-2
CASSSGPGGGGYTF
TGCGCCAGCAGCTCCGGACCTGGGGGCGGAGGCTACACCTTC
>.|.|TRBV5-1|TRBJ2-3
CASSWRTASTDTQYF
TGCGCCAGCAGCTGGAGGACGGCTAGCACAGATACGCAGTATTTT
>.|.|TRBV28|TRBJ2-1
CASNQFIHEQFF
TGTGCCAGCAACCAGTTTATCCATGAGCAGTTCTTC
>few|TRBD1|TRBV6-1|TRBJ2-5
CASSGQGAGETQYF
TGTGCCAGCAGTGGGCAGGGGGCCGGTGAGACCCAGTACTTC
>.|.|TRBV5-1|TRBJ1-3
CASRGGLSGNTIYF
TGCGCCAGCAGAGGCGGACTTTCTGGAAACACCATATATTTT
>.|.|TRBV6-1|TRBJ1-2
CASTSDSYGYTF
TGTGCCAGCACATCAGACAGTTATGGCTACACCTTC
>.|.|TRBV19|TRBJ1-1
CASSPIGGTANTEAFF
TGTGCCAGTAGTCCCATAGGCGGGACGGCGAACACTGAAGCTTTCTTT
>.|TRBD1|TRBV19|TRBJ1-2
CASSTRDRVLYGYTF
TGTGCCAGTAGTACCCGGGACAGGGTTCTATATGGCTACACCTTC
>.|TRBD1|TRBV27|TRBJ1-5
CASSRGQSHQPQHF
TGTGCCAGCAGTAGGGGACAGTCACATCAGCCCCAGCATTTT
>.|TRBD1|TRBV2|TRBJ1-5
CASSETGSNQPQHF
TGTGCCAGCAGTGAGACAGGGAGTAATCAGCCCCAGCATTTT
>.|TRBD2|TRBV15|TRBJ2-1
CATSRDLTSGRGVEQFF
TGTGCCACCAGCAGGGACTTGACTAGCGGGAGAGGAGTTGAGCAGTTCTTC
>.|.|TRBV27|TRBJ1-5
CASSSGLGNQPQHF
TGTGCCAGCAGTTCCGGACTCGGCAATCAGCCCCAGCATTTT
>few|TRBD1|TRBV2|TRBJ2-5
CASSQTGEETQYF
TGTGCCAGCAGCCAGACAGGGGAAGAGACCCAGTACTTC
>few|.|TRBV5-1|TRBJ1-1
CASSLIQNTEAFF
TGCGCCAGCAGCTTAATCCAGAACACTGAAGCTTTCTTT
>.|TRBD1|TRBV7-2|TRBJ1-1
CASLNPGTAVAAFF
TGTGCCAGCCTAAATCCCGGGACAGCGGTAGCAGCTTTCTTT
>.|TRBD2|TRBV4-1|TRBJ2-1
CASSLGTSINEQFF
TGCGCCAGCAGCCTCGGGACTAGCATCAATGAGCAGTTCTTC
>.|TRBD1|TRBV27|TRBJ2-2
CASSGQGYTGELFF
TGTGCCAGCAGTGGACAGGGTTACACCGGGGAGCTGTTTTTT
>.|TRBD2|TRBV10-3|TRBJ2-7
CAISESELAGGWEQYF
TGTGCCATCAGTGAGTCTGAGCTAGCGGGAGGCTGGGAGCAGTACTTC
>.|.|TRBV4-1|TRBJ1-5
CASSQQGSRLSNQPQHF
TGCGCCAGCAGCCAACAGGGTTCCAGGTTAAGCAATCAGCCCCAGCATTTT
>.|TRBD2|TRBV7-2|TRBJ2-3
CASSLGGRSSTDTQYF
TGTGCCAGCAGCTTGGGAGGGCGTTCTAGCACAGATACGCAGTATTTT
>.|.|TRBV9|TRBJ1-1
CASSVEGGTEAFF
TGTGCCAGCAGCGTAGAGGGAGGAACTGAAGCTTTCTTT
>.|.|TRBV5-1|TRBJ2-3
CASSLGLASRSTDTQYF
TGCGCCAGCAGCTTGGGATTAGCGAGCCGAAGCACAGATACGCAGTATTTT
>.|TRBD1|TRBV5-1|TRBJ1-2
CASRQTGGADGYTF
TGCGCCAGCAGGCAAACAGGGGGCGCGGATGGCTACACCTTC
>few|TRBD1|TRBV18|TRBJ1-2
CASSPTGAYGYTF
TGTGCCAGCTCACCCACAGGGGCCTATGGCTACACCTTC